The clone carrying this T cell receptor beta chain was seen once. Its antigen remains unidentified. CDR3 length: 16 amino acids. CDR1 is SGHAT and CDR2 is FQNNGV in the germline V gene. Trimming took 2 bases from V and 0 from J, leaving 11 bases between them. The data were taken from a study of blood T cells in healthy people across ages. Then a second PCR, running about 6 to 12 cycles, was carried out with a sample-barcoded 5' primer and a J-beta primer mix. TCRdb recomputed calls from the 5' RACE reads with MiXCR, one row per CDR3 protein. The sample records hundreds of thousands of distinct CDR3 sequences, about 25% being singletons. General observations from the study: With naive T cell percentage, TCR beta diversity showed a strong correlation.

The V gene is TRBV11-2, the J gene TRBJ2-1; D uncertain. This TCR derives from a woman in her seventies in good health. Sequenced: blood. CDR3 residues: CASSLRSDRSYNEQFF. The CDR3 nucleotides are TGTGCCAGCAGCTTACGATCGGATCGCTCCTACAATGAGCAGTTCTTC.